Listed below are T cell receptor beta chains from one sample, sequenced in a study of T cell repertoires in cytomegalovirus infection. TCRdb re-called the reads through MiXCR, storing one row per CDR3 protein. The sample includes 200,000 to 300,000 distinct CDR3 sequences, less than 9.5% seen only once; the top ten take over 13%. Source material: PBMCs. Receptors originate from a human donor in good health (CMV status not recorded). Some clones in this sample may be carry-over from other donors' samples. Each CDR3 is given with its conserved first and last residue. The D gene is left open where the match is weak. Clone size is stated in some rows and not others, as once, few, many or a class when expanded.

v_gene,j_gene,abundance,d_gene,CDR3aa,CDR3nt
TRBV12-3/TRBV12-4,TRBJ2-7,few,TRBD2,CASSTGTSGRDWEQYF,TGTGCCAGCAGCACGGGGACTAGCGGGAGGGACTGGGAGCAGTACTTC
TRBV7-9,TRBJ2-7,few,TRBD1,CASSLRGSGYEQYF,TGTGCCAGCAGCCTCAGGGGGTCGGGCTACGAGCAGTACTTC
TRBV15,TRBJ1-5,NA,NA,CATSSLVRVDRPQHF,TGTGCCACCAGCAGTCTCGTCCGGGTCGATCGGCCCCAGCATTTT
TRBV19,TRBJ2-3,NA,TRBD2,CASSMGRGGRDTQYF,TGTGCCAGTAGTATGGGGCGGGGGGGCAGAGATACGCAGTATTTT
TRBV19,TRBJ2-6,many,TRBD1,CASSISQGAAGANVLTF,TGTGCCAGTAGTATATCCCAGGGGGCAGCTGGGGCCAACGTCCTGACTTTC
TRBV2,TRBJ2-7,NA,NA,CASSEGRSEQYF,TGTGCCAGCAGTGAAGGGCGATCGGAGCAGTACTTC
TRBV28,TRBJ2-7,few,NA,CASRFPGSAYEQYF,TGTGCCAGCAGGTTCCCGGGTAGCGCCTACGAGCAGTACTTC
TRBV28,TRBJ2-3,many,TRBD2,CASSLRRGGTDTQYF,TGTGCCAGCAGTTTGAGGCGGGGGGGCACAGATACGCAGTATTTT
TRBV7-2,TRBJ1-4,many,NA,CASSRVGPMNEKLFF,TGTGCCAGCAGCCGAGTCGGGCCTATGAATGAAAAACTGTTTTTT
TRBV7-2,TRBJ1-2,many,TRBD1,CASSLVGGGYTF,TGTGCCAGCAGCTTAGTAGGGGGCGGCTACACCTTC
TRBV7-2,TRBJ2-2,many,NA,CASTKKAGELFF,TGTGCCAGCACCAAGAAGGCCGGGGAGCTGTTTTTT
TRBV12-3/TRBV12-4,TRBJ1-1,many,TRBD1,CASSLYQGAEAFF,TGTGCCAGCAGTTTATATCAGGGGGCTGAAGCTTTCTTT
TRBV7-2,TRBJ2-3,many,NA,CASSLNPGRYTDTQYF,TGTGCCAGCAGCTTAAACCCTGGACGGTACACAGATACGCAGTATTTT
TRBV7-2,TRBJ2-5,many,NA,CASSLDSEAWETQYF,TGTGCCAGCAGCTTAGATTCGGAGGCCTGGGAGACCCAGTACTTC
TRBV7-6,TRBJ1-3,many,NA,CASSLAVGYSGNTIYF,TGTGCCAGCAGCTTAGCTGTCGGGTACTCTGGAAACACCATATATTTT
TRBV7-6,TRBJ2-7,many,NA,CASSLSGGHSYEQYF,TGTGCCAGCAGCTTATCAGGGGGGCACTCCTACGAGCAGTACTTC
TRBV7-2,TRBJ2-5,few,NA,CASRRGTSMETQYF,TGTGCCAGCAGAAGGGGGACAAGTATGGAGACCCAGTACTTC
TRBV7-2,TRBJ1-3,many,NA,CASSLVVGNTIYF,TGTGCCAGCAGCTTAGTGGTCGGAAACACCATATATTTT
TRBV4-1,TRBJ1-4,many,TRBD1,CASSQDRDQVEKLFF,TGCGCCAGCAGCCAGGACAGGGATCAGGTTGAAAAACTGTTTTTT
TRBV7-8,TRBJ2-1,many,TRBD2,CASSPRGGSYNEQFF,TGTGCCAGCAGCCCGCGGGGGGGCTCCTACAATGAGCAGTTCTTC
TRBV7-2,TRBJ2-1,many,NA,CASSPGLSAFSYNEQFF,TGTGCCAGCAGCCCAGGACTATCCGCGTTCTCCTACAATGAGCAGTTCTTC
TRBV6-6,TRBJ2-1,few,TRBD2,CASRNRGGSYNEQFF,TGTGCCAGCAGAAACCGGGGGGGCTCCTACAATGAGCAGTTCTTC
TRBV29-1,TRBJ2-7,NA,NA,CSVAGGYEQYF,TGCAGCGTTGCCGGGGGCTACGAGCAGTACTTC
TRBV7-6,TRBJ1-3,many,NA,CASSHPESRGTAGNTIYF,TGTGCCAGCAGCCACCCTGAGTCTAGGGGAACGGCTGGAAACACCATATATTTT
TRBV7-8,TRBJ2-1,many,TRBD1,CASSFSYRGANEQFF,TGTGCCAGCAGCTTTTCGTACAGGGGGGCGAATGAGCAGTTCTTC
TRBV11-3,TRBJ1-1,many,NA,CASSLTGGGAEAFF,TGTGCCAGCAGCTTAACGGGGGGGGGGGCTGAAGCTTTCTTT
TRBV5-1,TRBJ2-2,few,NA,CASSPDSDTGELFF,TGCGCCAGCAGCCCGGACAGCGACACCGGGGAGCTGTTTTTT
TRBV9,TRBJ1-6,few,NA,CASSPDGVNSPLHF,TGTGCCAGCAGCCCCGATGGGGTCAATTCACCCCTCCACTTT
TRBV6-2/TRBV6-3,TRBJ2-5,many,NA,CASGQSPETQYF,TGTGCCAGTGGACAGTCTCCAGAGACCCAGTACTTC
TRBV4-2,TRBJ2-5,few,TRBD1,CASSQDRQGDETQYF,TGTGCCAGCAGCCAGGATCGACAGGGTGACGAGACCCAGTACTTC
TRBV28,TRBJ1-1,many,TRBD1,CASSPGQASTEAFF,TGTGCCAGCAGTCCGGGACAGGCCAGCACTGAAGCTTTCTTT
TRBV7-2,TRBJ2-7,many,TRBD1,CASSFGTGDEQYF,TGTGCCAGCAGCTTCGGGACAGGGGACGAGCAGTACTTC
TRBV7-8,TRBJ1-2,few,TRBD1,CASSRGGGTGTNYGYTF,TGTGCCAGCAGCCGGGGGGGGGGGACAGGGACTAACTATGGCTACACCTTC
TRBV19,TRBJ2-3,many,NA,CASSILRGSTDTQYF,TGTGCCAGTAGTATACTGAGGGGGAGCACAGATACGCAGTATTTT
TRBV5-8,TRBJ2-5,many,TRBD1,CASSLGRGGLRETQYF,TGTGCCAGCAGCCTGGGACGAGGGGGCCTCCGGGAGACCCAGTACTTC
TRBV7-9,TRBJ2-1,many,TRBD1,CASSIRQGGHNEQFF,TGTGCCAGCAGCATCAGACAGGGGGGGCACAATGAGCAGTTCTTC
TRBV7-9,TRBJ2-3,many,TRBD2,CASSLGAGGPTDTQYF,TGTGCCAGCAGCCTCGGCGCGGGAGGGCCAACAGATACGCAGTATTTT
TRBV15,TRBJ1-1,NA,NA,CATALRGNTEAFF,TGTGCCACTGCCCTGAGGGGGAACACTGAAGCTTTCTTT
TRBV12-3/TRBV12-4,TRBJ1-1,many,TRBD1,CASSPLGTANTEAFF,TGTGCCAGCAGCCCCTTGGGGACAGCGAACACTGAAGCTTTCTTT
TRBV12-3/TRBV12-4,TRBJ1-4,few,TRBD1,CASSFSSAGGGGLFF,TGTGCCAGCAGTTTTTCTTCGGCAGGGGGCGGTGGACTGTTTTTT
TRBV7-2,TRBJ2-3,many,NA,CASSTGQRTDTQYF,TGTGCCAGCAGCACCGGACAGCGCACAGATACGCAGTATTTT
TRBV20-1,TRBJ1-5,many,NA,CSARPPGPFNQPQHF,TGCAGTGCGAGACCTCCGGGACCGTTTAATCAGCCCCAGCATTTT
TRBV5-4,TRBJ1-2,many,NA,CASSLETRGYGYTF,TGTGCCAGCAGCTTGGAAACACGGGGCTATGGCTACACCTTC
TRBV12-3/TRBV12-4,TRBJ1-2,NA,TRBD1,CASSPSGQGRRNGYTF,TGTGCCAGCAGTCCATCGGGACAGGGAAGGAGAAATGGCTACACCTTC
TRBV20-1,TRBJ1-1,few,NA,CSAAGPMNTEAFF,TGCAGTGCTGCCGGGCCCATGAACACTGAAGCTTTCTTT
TRBV20-1,TRBJ2-7,many,TRBD1,CSAREDRDSYEQYF,TGCAGTGCTCGAGAAGACAGGGACTCCTACGAGCAGTACTTC